This T cell receptor beta chain was recorded in a study of blood T cell repertoires in COVID-19. V dropped 4 bases and J dropped 0 bases, with 9 bases sitting between them. Germline CDR1 and CDR2: SNHLY and FYNNEI. This CDR3 spans 14 amino acids. Clones were read by immunoSEQ multiplex PCR, and TCRdb kept only the in-frame ones, dropping some. The table has 63,000 or so clones, over 80% seen once. The sequence derives from a human donor in a cohort sampled during active COVID-19. The rearrangement joins TRBV2 to TRBJ1-1, with D possibly being TRBD1 (5 bases). The sample taken for sequencing was peripheral blood. The CDR3: CASSGQTVNTEAFF. As DNA, the CDR3 is TGTGCCAGCAGTGGACAGACCGTGAACACTGAAGCTTTCTTT. Based on the CDR3 plus reference TRBV2 and TRBJ1-1, the full variable domain is EPEVTQTPSHQVTQMGQEVILRCVPISNHLYFYWYRQILGQKVEFLVSFYNNEISEKSEIFDDQFSVERPDGSNFTLKIRSTKLEDSAMYFCASSGQTVNTEAFFGQGTRLTVV.